One and the same sample provided the 5 T cell receptor beta chains below, sequenced in a study of T cells expressing NK-cell markers. No DNA is given; TCRdb re-called the 5' RACE reads and lists each CDR3 protein once. The sample data list some 390,000 distinct CDR3 sequences. The sequencing sample was made of blood T cells: a sorted CD56 or NKG2C T cell subset, CD4+ or CD8+ T cells, or bulk PBMC T cells (not recorded which). Receptors were obtained from a woman aged 45-65 years in good health.

The J gene is TRBJ2-1, the V gene TRBV20-1; TCRdb outputs TRBD2, but without DNA this stays unchecked. The germline CDR1 and CDR2 sequences are DFQATT and SNEGSKA (reference sequence). The CDR3 has 12 residues. Here the CDR3 reads CSATQLADEQFF.

The chain couples TRBV11-2 to TRBJ2-1; the TCRdb D gene call, TRBD1, has no DNA to confirm it. This CDR3 comprises 15 residues. Germline values: CDR1 SGHAT, CDR2 FQNNGV. This chain's CDR3 is CASSLEGRAGTGRFF.

The chain uses TRBV20-1 and TRBJ2-5. Germline V gene sequence: CDR1 DFQATT, CDR2 SNEGSKA (reference sequence). This CDR3 has 16 residues. The CDR3 sequence is CSARDTSRPIQETQYF.

This chain connects TRBV30 to TRBJ1-6; the D call of TRBD1 rests on TCRdb alone, since no DNA is present to check it. The CDR3 spans 12 residues. From germline, CDR1 is GTSNPN and CDR2 SVGIG (reference sequence). The CDR3 loop reads CAGDRGNSPLHF.

The chain employs TRBV28 and TRBJ1-4; with no DNA, the TCRdb D assignment of TRBD1 cannot be verified. Germline lookup yields CDR1 MDHEN and CDR2 SYDVKM. The CDR3 covers 12 residues. CDR3 loop: CASSLLGGKLFF.